This T cell receptor (beta chain) was identified in a study of brain metastases from non-small cell lung cancer. Profiled with immunoSEQ multiplex PCR; TCRdb holds only in-frame clones, not every one. Of roughly 720 clones listed, roughly 89% were seen once; the top ten hold approximately 12%. The length of the CDR3 is 13 residues. V lost 3 bases and J 0 bases, leaving 3 bases between the germline ends. Germline V CDR1 and CDR2: KGHSH, LQKENI. The chain couples TRBV18 to TRBJ1-5; D gene unclear. The receptor was isolated from a donor at least 40 years old with non-small cell lung cancer. Input material: primary lung tumor tissue. The CDR3 region is CASSPYSNQPQHF. In DNA, the CDR3 is TGTGCCAGCTCACCCTATAGCAATCAGCCCCAGCATTTT.